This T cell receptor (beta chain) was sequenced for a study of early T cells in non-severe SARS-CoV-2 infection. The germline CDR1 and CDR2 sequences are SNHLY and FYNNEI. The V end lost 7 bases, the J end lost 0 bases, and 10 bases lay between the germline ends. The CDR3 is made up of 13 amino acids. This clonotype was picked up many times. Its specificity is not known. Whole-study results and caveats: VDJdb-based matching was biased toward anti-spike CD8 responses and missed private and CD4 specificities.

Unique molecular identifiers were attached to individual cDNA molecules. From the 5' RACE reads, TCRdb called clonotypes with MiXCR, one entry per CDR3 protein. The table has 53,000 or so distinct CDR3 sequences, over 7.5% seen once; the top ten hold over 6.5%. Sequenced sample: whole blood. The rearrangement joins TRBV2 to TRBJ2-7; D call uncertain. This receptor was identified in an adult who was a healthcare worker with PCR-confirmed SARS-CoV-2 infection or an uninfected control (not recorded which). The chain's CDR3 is CASKAAPSYEQYF. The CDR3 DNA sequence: TGTGCCAGCAAGGCTGCTCCCTCCTACGAGCAGTACTTC.